A selection of T cell receptor beta chains follows, all from one sample in a study of blood T cell repertoires in COVID-19. Sequencing used immunoSEQ multiplex PCR; TCRdb keeps in-frame clones, though not all of them. The repertoire holds a few hundred thousand clones, with around nine tenths as singletons. The sequencing sample was made of peripheral blood. Receptors were obtained from a woman aged 30 to 39 with COVID-19, enrolled during active disease. The CDR3 runs from the conserved cysteine through the conserved F or W. A D gene is named only where the DNA matches it firmly. Clone size is shown for a subset of rows, as once, few, many or a class of expanded clone.

D	size	V	J	DNA	CDR3
TRBD1	-	TRBV2	TRBJ2-5	TGTGCCAGCAGTGAAGTTCGACAGGGCCTAGAGACCCAGTACTTC	CASSEVRQGLETQYF
-	-	TRBV24-1	TRBJ2-3	TGTGCCACCAGTGACCCGGGACTCGGCACAGATACGCAGTATTTT	CATSDPGLGTDTQYF
-	-	TRBV7-6	TRBJ1-5	TGTGCCAGCAGCTTACGACAGGGCAATCAGCCCCAGCATTTT	CASSLRQGNQPQHF
-	-	TRBV9	TRBJ2-1	TGTGCCAGCTCTCGGGTGTCAGACAGTACTGAGCAGTTCTTC	CASSRVSDSTEQFF
-	once	TRBV30	TRBJ2-7	TGTGCCTGGAGGGCAGCAGGCCGGGGCTACGAGCAGTACTTC	CAWRAAGRGYEQYF
-	-	TRBV6-5	TRBJ1-1	TGTGCCAGCAGTTTAGGGGTTGACACTGAAGCTTTCTTT	CASSLGVDTEAFF
TRBD2	-	TRBV5-6	TRBJ2-2	TGTGCCAGCAGCTTACTAGCGAGAAACACCGGGGAGCTGTTTTTT	CASSLLARNTGELFF
-	-	TRBV7-9	TRBJ1-3	TGTGCCAGCAGCTTAAAAGAGGGATCTGGAAACACCATATATTTT	CASSLKEGSGNTIYF
TRBD2	-	TRBV4-3	TRBJ2-2	TGCGCCAGCAGCCAAGGTTGGACTAGCGGAAGGAACACCGGGGAGCTGTTTTTT	CASSQGWTSGRNTGELFF
-	-	TRBV19	TRBJ1-1	TGTGCCAGTAGTGTCGCGGAGGGGCGCATGAACACTGAAGCTTTCTTT	CASSVAEGRMNTEAFF
TRBD1	once	TRBV10-3	TRBJ1-1	TGTGCCATCAGTGAGTCTTTTGACAGGGGATCAGCTTTCTTT	CAISESFDRGSAFF
TRBD1	-	TRBV30	TRBJ1-1	TGTGCCGGGGACAGGGGTGAAGCTTTCTTT	CAGDRGEAFF
-	few	TRBV5-1	TRBJ1-1	TGCGCCAGCAGCTTGGGCAGGGAGGGCACTGAAGCTTTCTTT	CASSLGREGTEAFF
-	-	TRBV27	TRBJ1-2	TGTGCCAGCAGTCCGGCCGGGGGAGGGCCCTATGGCTACACCTTC	CASSPAGGGPYGYTF
-	-	TRBV2	TRBJ1-3	TGTGCCAGCAGTGCGGGGTTGGGGGGAAACACCATATATTTT	CASSAGLGGNTIYF
TRBD1	-	TRBV3-1/TRBV3-2	TRBJ1-2	TGTGCCAGCAGCCGGCGACAGGGATCTTATGGCTACACCTTC	CASSRRQGSYGYTF
TRBD1	-	TRBV28	TRBJ2-5	TGTGCCAGCAGGCGTTACAGGGGAGAGGCCCAGTACTTC	CASRRYRGEAQYF
TRBD1	few	TRBV18	TRBJ1-2	TGTGCCAGCTCACCTTTGCCGGGACAGCCTAACTATGGCTACACCTTC	CASSPLPGQPNYGYTF
TRBD1	-	TRBV10-3	TRBJ1-6	TGTGCCATCACTTTGGACAGGGGAGGATCACCCCTCCACTTT	CAITLDRGGSPLHF
-	-	TRBV7-8	TRBJ2-2	TGTGCCAGCAGCTTAGCCGGGAGTGGGGAGCTGTTTTTT	CASSLAGSGELFF
-	-	TRBV6-6	TRBJ1-4	TGTGCCGTCGGGGCTAATGAAAAACTGTTTTTT	CAVGANEKLFF
-	once	TRBV5-1	TRBJ1-4	TGCGCCAGCAGCTATTCGGGTTGGCGGGATGAAAAACTGTTTTTT	CASSYSGWRDEKLFF
TRBD1	-	TRBV6-5	TRBJ1-2	TGTGCCAGCAGTTCTCCGACAGGGGGCGGCTACACCTTC	CASSSPTGGGYTF
-	-	TRBV6-5	TRBJ2-7	TGTGCCAGCAGTTTCGCGACAGGCTTGAACTCCTACGAGCAGTACTTC	CASSFATGLNSYEQYF
-	-	TRBV14	TRBJ1-4	TGTGCCAGCAGCCAAGGCACCGGGATTACTAATGAAAAACTGTTTTTT	CASSQGTGITNEKLFF
TRBD2	-	TRBV7-9	TRBJ2-1	TGTGCCAGCAGCGCGGGACTAGTGAATGAGCAGTTCTTC	CASSAGLVNEQFF
-	-	TRBV11-3	TRBJ2-1	TGTGCCAGCAGCCCCCGTACAGCGGACAATGAGCAGTTCTTC	CASSPRTADNEQFF
TRBD1	-	TRBV10-3	TRBJ2-3	TGTGTCATCAGCGGGGACAGGGGAAGCACAGATACGCAGTATTTT	CVISGDRGSTDTQYF
-	-	TRBV20-1	TRBJ2-1	TGCAGTGCGAGCTCTCCATATGAGCAGTTCTTC	CSASSPYEQFF
-	-	TRBV29-1	TRBJ1-5	TGCAGCGTTGTTCCCCCACAGACTATAAATCAGCCCCAGCATTTT	CSVVPPQTINQPQHF
TRBD1	few	TRBV28	TRBJ1-5	TGTGCCAGCAGTTTGCTGACAGGGGGCGCGAGGAGCAATCAGCCCCAGCATTTT	CASSLLTGGARSNQPQHF
TRBD2	-	TRBV5-4	TRBJ2-3	TGTGCCAGCAGCTTGGGGACTAGCGGGAGTACAGATACGCAGTATTTT	CASSLGTSGSTDTQYF
-	-	TRBV6-5	TRBJ1-5	TGTGCCAGCAGTTATGGTACGGGGGGTCAGCCCCAGCATTTT	CASSYGTGGQPQHF
TRBD2	-	TRBV5-1	TRBJ2-1	TGCGCCAGCAGCTTGATGGCGTCAGCGGGAGGCCACAATGAGCAGTTCTTC	CASSLMASAGGHNEQFF
TRBD1	-	TRBV7-2	TRBJ1-2	TGTGCCAGCAGCTTACAAACCGGGACAGGGGGCCGTGGCTACACCTTC	CASSLQTGTGGRGYTF
-	-	TRBV6-5	TRBJ1-1	TGTGCCAGCAGTTCACTCGGTGGGAGGAACACTGAAGCTTTCTTT	CASSSLGGRNTEAFF
-	once	TRBV27	TRBJ2-7	TGTGCCAGCAGTTTATTGGGACTGACGTTCGAGCAGTACTTC	CASSLLGLTFEQYF
-	once	TRBV20-1	TRBJ1-2	TGCAGTGAGAAGCTCGGCTATGGCTACACCTTC	CSEKLGYGYTF
TRBD2	-	TRBV4-1	TRBJ2-1	TGCGCCAGTTCCCCTGGGACTACCTATGCCGATGAGCAGTTCTTC	CASSPGTTYADEQFF
-	-	TRBV10-3	TRBJ2-1	TGTGCCATCGGTCGGGAAACCTACAATGAGCAGTTCTTC	CAIGRETYNEQFF